The following is a T cell receptor beta chain sequence with its context. Antigen unknown. PCR primers comprised 60 Vbeta and 13 Jbeta primers. Profiling relied on immunoSEQ multiplex PCR, and the TCRdb table lists in-frame clones only, not all of them. Of about 91,000 clones detected, roughly 86% appear once; the ten largest clones hold approximately 10%. This sample is drawn from a study of cytomegalovirus exposure and HLA in healthy donors. Findings and limits, study-wide: Per a prior analysis, the majority of TCR beta V segments were productive roughly 87% or roughly 30% of the time.

The CDR3 extends over 13 amino acids. The V gene end was trimmed by 8 bases and the J gene end by 7 bases; junction bases not matched to a gene: 9. CDR1 is MDHEN, CDR2 SYDVKM, per germline. The sequencing sample was made of PBMCs. The chain combines TRBV28 with TRBJ1-2, with TRBD1 identical over 8 bases. This clonotype was sampled from a man aged 25-45 years in good health and CMV-seropositive. For the CDR3, the DNA is TGTGCCAGCGCTTCTACAGGGGGTAGTGGCTACACCTTC. This sequence encodes CASASTGGSGYTF.